The subject of this entry is one T cell receptor (beta chain). This entry belongs to a study of blood T cell repertoires in COVID-19. Study-wide background: PBMCs, B-cell-depleted T cells, or T cells provided the cDNA or gDNA that made up the material.

The V gene end was trimmed by 3 bases and the J gene end by 2 bases; junction bases not matched to a gene: 2. Germline CDR1 and CDR2: SGHRS and YFSETQ. The CDR3 length is 15 residues. Measured with immunoSEQ multiplex PCR; TCRdb has only the in-frame clones, and not every one. This sample has fewer than 250,000 clones, with roughly 90% found just once. This TCR was sampled from a woman aged 60 to 75 with acute or convalescent COVID-19. Sequencing was performed on peripheral blood. The rearrangement joins TRBV5-1 to TRBJ2-1; 10 bases fit TRBD1. As DNA, the CDR3 is TGCGCCAGCAGCTCCGGGACAGGGGCCTACAATGAGCAGTTCTTC. This codes for CASSSGTGAYNEQFF.